A selection of T cell receptor beta chains follows, all from one sample in a study of T cell responses to AZD1222 COVID-19 vaccine. The protocol was immunoSEQ multiplex PCR, while the TCRdb copy is restricted to in-frame clones and leaves out a portion. The sample has roughly 140,000 clones; 94% are singletons. The sample here was peripheral blood, taken on day 0 of AZD1222 vaccination. The receptors were sampled from an adult in good health. The CDR3 runs from the conserved cysteine through the conserved F or W. A D gene is named only where the DNA matches it firmly. Clone sizes are given selectively: once, few, many, or a class where the clone is expanded.

>TRBD1|TRBJ2-3|NA|18|TRBV6-4
TGTGCCAGCAGTGACCCATACCCGACAGGGTTCCTGTATGATACGCAGTATTTT
CASSDPYPTGFLYDTQYF
>NA|TRBJ2-5|NA|15|TRBV14
TGTGCCAGCAGCCAACGTGGACGGATACAAGAGACCCAGTACTTC
CASSQRGRIQETQYF
>NA|TRBJ1-6|NA|13|TRBV4-3
TGCGCCAGCAGCCAAGTTCTACTCTCACCCCTCCACTTT
CASSQVLLSPLHF
>NA|TRBJ1-2|NA|13|TRBV28
TGTGCCAGCAGTTTATCGTGGTCGGATGGCTACACCTTC
CASSLSWSDGYTF
>NA|TRBJ2-2|NA|15|TRBV6-6
TGTGCCAGCAGCCCCGCCGGAGGTTACACCGGGGAGCTGTTTTTT
CASSPAGGYTGELFF
>NA|TRBJ1-4|NA|14|TRBV19
TGTGCCAGTAGCCGGGGGAGGGCCGAAGAAAAACTGTTTTTT
CASSRGRAEEKLFF
>NA|TRBJ1-2|NA|15|TRBV27
TGTGCCAGCAAACGTCTAGGGGGTGGGTTCAGTGGCTACACCTTC
CASKRLGGGFSGYTF
>TRBD2|TRBJ2-1|NA|19|TRBV9
TGTGCCAGCAGCCCTCTGGGTAGCGGGGACCCAAGCTCCTACAATGAGCAGTTCTTC
CASSPLGSGDPSSYNEQFF
>NA|TRBJ2-3|few|16|TRBV21-1
TGTGCCAGCAGCAAAGGACAGGGGGCTTGCACAGATACGCAGTATTTT
CASSKGQGACTDTQYF
>TRBD2|TRBJ2-3|once|16|TRBV7-6
TGTGCCAGCAGCTCCAGTAGCGGGAGGGGCACAGATACGCAGTATTTT
CASSSSSGRGTDTQYF
>NA|TRBJ1-3|NA|14|TRBV3-1/TRBV3-2
TGTGCCAGCAGCTCACGCACCCAAGGAAACACCATATATTTT
CASSSRTQGNTIYF
>NA|TRBJ2-6|NA|16|TRBV5-1
TGCGCCAGCAGCTTGGGTGGAGACTCTGGGGCCAACGTCCTGACTTTC
CASSLGGDSGANVLTF
>TRBD1|TRBJ1-1|NA|16|TRBV6-1
TGTGCCAGCAGTGAATTCCCGACAGGGATGAACACTGAAGCTTTCTTT
CASSEFPTGMNTEAFF
>TRBD2|TRBJ2-1|NA|15|TRBV25-1
TGTGCCAGCAGTGAACTAGCGGGAGCCAAAAATGAGCAGTTCTTC
CASSELAGAKNEQFF
>NA|TRBJ2-5|NA|15|TRBV18
TGTGCCAGCTCACCACCGGGCCAATGGGGAGAGACCCAGTACTTC
CASSPPGQWGETQYF
>NA|TRBJ1-1|NA|15|TRBV2
TGTGCCAGCAGTGAGCGGGAATACCAATACACTGAAGCTTTCTTT
CASSEREYQYTEAFF
>NA|TRBJ1-2|NA|12|TRBV6-5
TGTGCCAGCAGTAGACAGGAGATTGGCTACACCTTC
CASSRQEIGYTF
>TRBD1|TRBJ1-1|NA|15|TRBV28
TGTGCCAGCAGTTTGGCAGGGGGGCCGAACACTGAAGCTTTCTTT
CASSLAGGPNTEAFF
>NA|TRBJ1-1|NA|13|TRBV5-6
TGTGCCAGCAGCTTGGCGGGAGTCGCTGAAGCTTTCTTT
CASSLAGVAEAFF
>NA|TRBJ1-5|NA|13|TRBV2
TGTGCCAGCACCAACCAGGGCACTCAGCCCCAGCATTTT
CASTNQGTQPQHF
>NA|TRBJ1-1|NA|15|TRBV28
TGTGCCAGCAGTTTAACTACAGGGTTGAACACTGAAGCTTTCTTT
CASSLTTGLNTEAFF
>NA|TRBJ1-5|NA|16|TRBV27
TGTGCCAGCAGTTCAACCGCGGACAGAAGCAATCAGCCCCAGCATTTT
CASSSTADRSNQPQHF
>NA|TRBJ2-3|once|13|TRBV19
TGTGCCAGTTCCCTCGTCAGTGCAGATACGCAGTATTTT
CASSLVSADTQYF
>TRBD1|TRBJ1-2|NA|13|TRBV7-2
TGTGCCAGCAGCGGCGGACAGGTGCATGGCTACACCTTC
CASSGGQVHGYTF
>NA|TRBJ2-2|NA|18|TRBV7-4
TGTGCCAGCATCCGCTTATATGATCGCCACGCGAACACCGGGGAGCTGTTTTTT
CASIRLYDRHANTGELFF
>NA|TRBJ2-3|NA|17|TRBV10-3
TGTGCCATCAGTGCCCCGACTCAGGAAGTAGGGACAGATACGCAGTATTTT
CAISAPTQEVGTDTQYF
>NA|TRBJ1-3|NA|16|TRBV4-2
TGTGCCAGCAGCCAAGACCAGTTGGCGTCTGGAAACACCATATATTTT
CASSQDQLASGNTIYF
>TRBD1|TRBJ1-6|NA|14|TRBV2
TGTGCCAGCAGGTCCCAGGGGGCGTATTCACCCCTCCACTTT
CASRSQGAYSPLHF
>NA|TRBJ2-1|NA|15|TRBV11-2
TGTGCCAGCAGTACGACATCGAGCTCCTACAATGAGCAGTTCTTC
CASSTTSSSYNEQFF
>NA|TRBJ2-5|NA|13|TRBV18
TGTGCCAGCTCAGCCCCTATGGGAGAGACCCAGTACTTC
CASSAPMGETQYF
>NA|TRBJ2-3|NA|14|TRBV27
TGTGCCAGCAGTTTTTTGCAGTTAGCAGATACGCAGTATTTT
CASSFLQLADTQYF
>NA|TRBJ1-5|NA|15|TRBV27
TGTGCCAGCAGTCAACTGACGGGGCTAAATCAGCCCCAGCATTTT
CASSQLTGLNQPQHF
>NA|TRBJ1-1|once|13|TRBV11-2
TGTGCCAGCAGCTTAGAACGGAACACTGAAGCTTTCTTT
CASSLERNTEAFF
>TRBD1|TRBJ2-1|NA|17|TRBV7-9
TGTGCCAGCAGCTTAGGCGTACAGGGGACCCCCTACAATGAGCAGTTCTTC
CASSLGVQGTPYNEQFF
>NA|TRBJ1-6|NA|16|TRBV5-1
TGCGCCAGCAGCTCCGAAGGGGTCCCGGGTAATTCACCCCTCCACTTT
CASSSEGVPGNSPLHF
>NA|TRBJ1-1|once|15|TRBV5-4
TGTGCCAGCAGCTTTGGCCCTGGTATGAACACTGAAGCTTTCTTT
CASSFGPGMNTEAFF
>TRBD2|TRBJ2-1|NA|15|TRBV10-3
TGTGCCATCAGGACCGGGACTAGCGGTGAGAATGAGCAGTTCTTC
CAIRTGTSGENEQFF
>NA|TRBJ1-1|NA|13|TRBV12-3/TRBV12-4
TGTGCCAGCAAGACAGGAATGAACACTGAAGCTTTCTTT
CASKTGMNTEAFF
>NA|TRBJ2-3|once|15|TRBV4-1
TGCGCCAGCAGCCAAGTTGGGTTGGGTACAGATACGCAGTATTTT
CASSQVGLGTDTQYF
>TRBD1|TRBJ2-1|NA|15|TRBV30
TGTGCCTGGAGTGACCTCGGGACAGGGTCGAATGAGCAGTTCTTC
CAWSDLGTGSNEQFF
>TRBD1|TRBJ2-1|NA|15|TRBV6-4
TGTGCCAGCAGTCCGGGACAGGGGGCTGGTAATGAGCAGTTCTTC
CASSPGQGAGNEQFF